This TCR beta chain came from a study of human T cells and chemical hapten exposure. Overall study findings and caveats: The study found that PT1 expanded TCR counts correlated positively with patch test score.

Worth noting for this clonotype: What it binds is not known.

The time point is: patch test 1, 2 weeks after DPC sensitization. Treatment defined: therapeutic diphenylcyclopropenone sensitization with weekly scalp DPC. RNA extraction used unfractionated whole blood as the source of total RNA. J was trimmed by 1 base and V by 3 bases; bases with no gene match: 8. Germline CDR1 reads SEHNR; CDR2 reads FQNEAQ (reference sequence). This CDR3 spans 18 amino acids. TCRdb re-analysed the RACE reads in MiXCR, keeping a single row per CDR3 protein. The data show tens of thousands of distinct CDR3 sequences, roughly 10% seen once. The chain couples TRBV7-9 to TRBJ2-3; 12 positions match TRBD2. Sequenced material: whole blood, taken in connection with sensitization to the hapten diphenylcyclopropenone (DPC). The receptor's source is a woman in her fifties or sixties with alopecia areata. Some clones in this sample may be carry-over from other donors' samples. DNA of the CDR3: TGTGCCAGCAGCTTCCTAGCGGGGGGGCGGAGTCGCACAGATACGCAGTATTTT. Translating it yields CASSFLAGGRSRTDTQYF.